The next 10 T cell receptor beta chains were all read from a single sample in a study of T cell repertoires in ileal Crohn's disease. Before sorting, lamina propria lymphocytes were separated from surgical specimens by density gradient. Data came from immunoSEQ multiplex PCR; TCRdb stores just in-frame clones and leaves some out. The data hold under 6,500 clones, with roughly 88% observed a single time. Material for sequencing was CD4+ T cells from ileum. The receptors come from an adult with Crohn's disease. Some clones in this sample may be carry-over from other donors' samples.

This clone occurred once. The chain couples TRBV6-5 to TRBJ1-2; TRBD1 might be the D (6 bases). From germline, CDR1 is MNHEY and CDR2 SVGAGI. The CDR3 is made up of 13 amino acids. V lost 4 bases to trimming and J lost 2 bases, with 8 bases between them. The CDR3 bases are TGTGCCAGCAGTTCTGACAGGAACTATGGCTACACCTTC. Translated: CASSSDRNYGYTF.

As to this clone: Other nucleotide sequences in the sample specify the same CDR3. The J gene is TRBJ2-5, the V gene TRBV6-1, with D possibly matching TRBD2 (5 bases). V gave up 1 base and J gave up 2 bases, with 8 bases separating them. The germline V gene has CDR1 MNHNS and CDR2 SASEGT. CDR3 length: 14 residues. For the CDR3, the DNA is TGTGCCAGCAGTGAAGGGACTGGACAAGAGACCCAGTACTTC. It is translated as CASSEGTGQETQYF.

The chain is built from TRBV7-3 and TRBJ2-3; possibly TRBD2 for D (5 bases). The germline V gene encodes CDR1 SGHTA and CDR2 FQGTGA. The germline V and J ends were trimmed by 3 bases and 0 bases, with 10 bases remaining between them. This CDR3 region has 15 residues. The CDR3 DNA reads as TGTGCCAGCAGCTTTGGAGGTTTGAGCACAGATACGCAGTATTTT. This gives the protein CASSFGGLSTDTQYF.

The V call is TRBV7-8, the J call TRBJ2-7; 9 bases line up with TRBD1. The CDR3 has 14 amino acids. Germline CDR1 reads SGHVS; CDR2 reads FQNEAQ. J was trimmed by 4 bases and V by 5 bases; bases with no gene match: 6. Written as DNA, the CDR3 is TGTGCCAGCAGCACCGGGACAGGGTTTTACGAGCAGTACTTC. It is translated as CASSTGTGFYEQYF.

The chain recombines TRBV7-3 with TRBJ2-3; 7 bases agree with TRBD1. The CDR3 covers 15 residues. After removal of 5 bases from V and 3 bases from J, the junction contained 8 bases not matched to a gene. From germline, CDR1 is SGHTA and CDR2 FQGTGA. The CDR3 bases are TGTGCCAGCAGCCAACGGGACAGTATTACAGATACGCAGTATTTT. This translates into CASSQRDSITDTQYF.

The rearrangement uses TRBV29-1 and TRBJ2-1; 16 bases agree with TRBD2. The CDR3 has 14 amino acids. Germline V gives CDR1 SQVTM, CDR2 ANQGSEA. V was clipped by 6 bases and J by 7 bases; unmatched bases: 3. Here the CDR3 reads CSVGLAGGTNEQFF. CDR3 nucleotides: TGCAGCGTGGGACTAGCGGGAGGGACTAATGAGCAGTTCTTC.

The chain links TRBV2 to TRBJ1-4; D may be TRBD1 (5 bases). Germline V gene data show CDR1 as SNHLY and CDR2 as FYNNEI. This CDR3 comprises 15 residues. The germline V and J ends were trimmed by 6 bases and 6 bases, with 17 bases remaining between them. The CDR3 spells CASRVRRGSDEKLFF. As DNA, the CDR3 is TGTGCCAGCAGAGTCCGGAGGGGCTCGGATGAAAAACTGTTTTTT.

The chain couples TRBV5-4 to TRBJ1-1; TRBD1 matches at 8 bases. J gave up 7 bases and V 0 bases, and 5 bases lay outside the gene matches. The CDR3 length is 14 residues. Germline CDR1 SGHNT, CDR2 YYREEE (reference sequence). CDR3 in DNA: TGTGCCAGCAGCTTGGAGACAGGGGCCGGTGAAGCTTTCTTT. This codes for CASSLETGAGEAFF.

The rearrangement uses TRBV28 and TRBJ1-2; unclear D gene. Trimming took 4 bases from V and 3 from J, leaving 9 bases between them. Germline V CDR1 and CDR2: MDHEN, SYDVKM. The CDR3 length is 13 residues. The CDR3 DNA reads as TGTGCCAGCAGTTACGGGTCCGACTATGGCTACACCTTC. Amino acids: CASSYGSDYGYTF.

This clone showed up just once. This chain connects TRBV28 to TRBJ2-5, with 12 bases identical to TRBD2. Germline loops: CDR1 MDHEN, CDR2 SYDVKM. The CDR3 has 15 amino acids. V was pared by 4 bases and J by 5 bases, with 5 bases of the junction left unmatched. Here the CDR3 reads CASSSLAGGRETQYF. In DNA form, the CDR3 reads TGTGCCAGCAGTTCGCTAGCGGGAGGGCGGGAGACCCAGTACTTC.